Included here is one TCR beta chain sequence, with context. Its specific antigen is unknown. No much larger clone exists at a distance of one base, and base qualities are not known. The CDR3 regions of human TCRbeta chains were subjected to immunosequencing. The study's own analysis went as follows. Repertoire TCRs were matched against a reference library of SARS-CoV-2-specific TCRs generated with the MIRA antigen-specificity platform. Breadth was defined as the fraction of unique TCRs that were SARS-CoV-2-associated. Depth was defined as the fraction of total T cells that were SARS-CoV-2-associated. Using the MIRA data, each spike-specific TCR was mapped to the spike region that the TCR reacts to and placed in a CD4 or CD8 class. Log10-transformed breadth and depth values were compared by one-way ANOVA with Sidak's multiple comparisons tests. TCRdb carries this immuneACCESS record with in-frame sequences only. Its versions omit some clonotypes, under half of them owing to an unresolved V gene in the studies checked, with the rest unexplained. V, J and clone size are those of that table, while D and trimming were read from the DNA. The sample table records around 160,000 clones; roughly nine tenths of these occur just once. The ten top clones hold more than 1.3% of the sample.

Interpreted using the paper, the time point label stands for: baseline before first vaccination. Samples from vaccinated people were obtained from the UK trials COV001 and COV002, which included a single-blind randomized controlled phase 2/3 trial of AZD1222 (ChAdOx1 nCoV-19) in healthy adults. For TCRbeta chain sequencing, PBMC samples from trial participants were taken at day 0 and at day 28 after the second dose. At the junction V is shortened by 11 bases and J by 0 bases; bases outside the gene matches: 9. CDR1 ENHRY and CDR2 SYGVKD were looked up in the germline V gene. The CDR3, cysteine through phenylalanine, is 15 amino acids long. Here the CDR3 DNA is all that survives: 45 bases in frame from base 1. The sample is drawn from a study of T cell responses to AZD1222 COVID-19 vaccine (dated by TCRdb to the early 2020s). For context, the study as a whole: AZD1222 recipients with second doses at about 4 weeks or about 12 weeks were pooled, because spike-specific TCR depth and breadth did not differ between schedules. TCR sequencing covered fewer than 250 trial participants: 200 to 220 given two doses of AZD1222 and 26 given two doses of MenACWY control vaccine. Enrollment into the trials was organized by age into subgroups of 18-55, 56-69 and 70-plus years, and those subgroups contained roughly 160, 29 and 62 TCR-sequenced participants, respectively.

Study-level results and caveats: Conclusions about previously exposed vaccinees are limited because only six or seven AZD1222 recipients were SARS-CoV-2 seropositive at baseline. Most participants were white British and females outnumbered males, and the authors suggested that clonal diversity may have been underestimated. Because no samples from the day 14 peak response were available, repertoires could be characterized only after the peak T cell response. The vaccine-associated CD4 TCRs covered the entire spike protein, and the dominant responses fell in regions 160-218 and 743-854. In the small 56-69-year group, the increase in depth fell short of significance, most likely because of low power. Spike-specific TCR breadth and depth rose significantly after two AZD1222 doses compared with day 0 and with MenACWY recipients. Reportedly, close to half of the unique spike-specific TCRs recognized epitopes lying outside the regions that are mutated in the B.1.351 and B.1.1.7 variants.

The sample here was peripheral blood, taken on day 0 of AZD1222 vaccination. The V and J genes are TRBV10-3 and TRBJ2-2; 7 bases in between match TRBD2. This receptor was taken from an adult in good health. The CDR3 protein: CAGTDGLANTGELFF. The nucleotides read TGTGCCGGCACCGACGGACTAGCGAACACCGGGGAGCTGTTTTTT.